The sample holds one count of the clone carrying this TCR beta chain. The antigen remains unidentified. The ends lost 6 bases at V and 5 bases at J; junction bases unmatched: 15. Germline V gene lookup returns CDR1 ENHRY and CDR2 SYGVKD. The CDR3 length is 16 residues. Only in-frame clones appear in the TCRdb table, and some are missing; sequencing was by immunoSEQ multiplex PCR. The data show roughly 100,000 clones, with roughly 85% seen just once and 20% held by the top ten. The sample originates from a study of cytomegalovirus exposure and HLA in healthy donors. Overall study findings and caveats: The listing of 150 to 200 TCR beta chains classed them as cytomegalovirus-associated.

The study drew the donors from its roughly 120-subject validation cohort, separate from the approximately 690-subject first cohort. The TCR was taken from a man between 18 and 35 years old in good health and CMV-seropositive. The sample consisted of PBMCs. The rearrangement joins TRBV10-3 to TRBJ2-7; 8 positions agree with TRBD2. Here the CDR3 reads CAIRTGLTGGTNEQYF. The CDR3 DNA is TGTGCCATCAGGACCGGCCTTACGGGAGGGACGAACGAGCAGTACTTC.